This T cell receptor (beta chain) comes out of a study of early T cells in non-severe SARS-CoV-2 infection. Overall study: Sequencing of bulk RNA from unsorted whole blood was done, without chain pairing. Whole-study results and caveats: Matching results from VDJdb favored anti-spike CD8 responses, leaving private and CD4 specificities undetected.

The table lists this clonotype with a few counts. The antigen is undetermined. The CDR3 contains 13 residues. Trimming removed 7 bases from V and 8 bases from J, with 17 bases in between. Germline V gives CDR1 MNHEY, CDR2 SMNVEV (reference sequence). TCRdb re-derived calls from the 5' RACE reads in MiXCR, one entry per CDR3 protein. This table holds tens of thousands of distinct CDR3 sequences, about 9.1% found once. This sequence originates from an adult who was a healthcare worker with PCR-confirmed SARS-CoV-2 infection or an uninfected control (not recorded which). V is TRBV27 and J is TRBJ1-1, with D possibly being TRBD1 (5 bases). Sequenced sample: whole blood. The CDR3 DNA reads TGTGCCAGCAAGAAGGGCAGGGTAGAAGAAGCTTTCTTT. The encoded protein is CASKKGRVEEAFF.